The 17 T cell receptor beta chains listed next were all sequenced from one sample in a study of blood T cell repertoires in COVID-19. Sequencing used immunoSEQ multiplex PCR; TCRdb keeps in-frame clones, though not all of them. This table holds approximately 140,000 clones, almost 85% found once. The specimen sequenced was PBMCs or T cells enriched from blood (not recorded which). The receptors stem from a man aged 35-49 years with acute COVID-19.

The chain couples TRBV2 to TRBJ1-2; 9 bases map to TRBD1. CDR1 and CDR2 (germline): SNHLY, FYNNEI. V was clipped by 7 bases and J by 1 base; unmatched bases: 13. CDR3 size: 17 residues. This CDR3 is CASTLRGRTGDNYGYTF. The CDR3 coding sequence is TGTGCCAGCACACTCCGAGGCAGGACAGGGGATAACTATGGCTACACCTTC. The full variable domain, with the rest looked up from reference TRBV2 and TRBJ1-2, is EPEVTQTPSHQVTQMGQEVILRCVPISNHLYFYWYRQILGQKVEFLVSFYNNEISEKSEIFDDQFSVERPDGSNFTLKIRSTKLEDSAMYFCASTLRGRTGDNYGYTFGSGTRLTVV.

The rearrangement links TRBV5-1 to TRBJ2-7, with D possibly TRBD2 on 5 matching bases. Germline V lookup: CDR1 SGHRS, CDR2 YFSETQ. The CDR3 covers 14 residues. V lost 0 bases and J 5 bases, leaving 12 bases between the germline ends. CDR3 loop: CASSLGGSDDEQYF. CDR3 coding DNA: TGCGCCAGCAGCTTGGGCGGGTCTGACGACGAGCAGTACTTC.

This chain links TRBV2 with TRBJ1-6; D perhaps matches TRBD1 (6 bases). V was pared by 7 bases and J by 6 bases, with 16 bases between. CDR1 SNHLY and CDR2 FYNNEI come from the germline V gene. The CDR3 covers 15 residues. CDR3 loop: CASTVRQALNSPLHF. Written as DNA, the CDR3 is TGTGCCAGCACCGTAAGACAGGCACTTAATTCACCCCTCCACTTT.

This rearrangement joins TRBV21-1 to TRBJ1-1; the listed D gene, TRBD1, was not tested against the DNA. TRBV21-1 is labeled a pseudogene. This CDR3 has 16 residues. The CDR3 here is CASSKDQGAGNTEAFF. In DNA form, the CDR3 reads TGTGCCAGCAGCAAAGATCAGGGGGCAGGAAACACTGAAGCTTTCTTT.

The rearrangement links TRBV7-9 to TRBJ1-4; possibly TRBD1 for D (5 bases). V lost 5 bases, J lost 7 bases, and 17 bases lay in between. Germline V gene lookup returns CDR1 SEHNR and CDR2 FQNEAQ (reference sequence). CDR3 length equals 15 residues. The CDR3 sequence: CASSPQGSASEKLFF. CDR3 bases: TGTGCCAGCAGCCCCCAGGGTTCGGCGAGTGAAAAACTGTTTTTT.

The J gene is TRBJ1-5, the V gene TRBV6-5, with TRBD1 identical over 11 bases. V lost 6 bases and J lost 1; bases outside the gene matches: 2. The CDR3 covers 15 residues. Germline V gives CDR1 MNHEY, CDR2 SVGAGI. DNA of the CDR3: TGTGCCAGCAGAAGGGACAGGGGGAGCAATCAGCCCCAGCATTTT. This sequence encodes CASRRDRGSNQPQHF.

The rearrangement uses TRBV4-1 and TRBJ2-7; 7 bases align to TRBD2. The J segment lost 7 bases and the V segment lost 2 bases, leaving 8 bases of the junction unmatched. The germline gives CDR1 MGHRA, CDR2 YSYEKL. The CDR3 extends over 14 amino acids. The CDR3 loop is CASSQYSGSGEQYF. In DNA form, the CDR3 reads TGCGCCAGCAGCCAATATAGCGGGTCAGGGGAGCAGTACTTC.

The chain is built from TRBV5-1 and TRBJ1-2; TRBD1 might be the D (5 bases). The germline gives CDR1 SGHRS, CDR2 YFSETQ. This CDR3 region has 15 residues. V shed 4 bases and J shed 2 bases, with 15 bases lying between them. The CDR3 sequence: CASSPVTAPNYGYTF. The CDR3 DNA reads TGCGCCAGCAGCCCAGTGACAGCTCCCAACTATGGCTACACCTTC.

The CDR3 reads CASSPLKSTDTQYF. The CDR3 coding sequence is TGTGCCAGCTCACCACTCAAGAGTACAGATACGCAGTATTTT. This chain joins TRBV18 and TRBJ2-3; unclear D gene. Germline V gene sequence: CDR1 KGHSH, CDR2 LQKENI. With 1 base removed from V and 3 bases from J, the gap between germline ends came to 8 bases. There are 14 residues in the CDR3. Using reference TRBV18 and TRBJ2-3 for the parts outside the CDR3, the full variable domain is NAGVMQNPRHLVRRRGQEARLRCSPMKGHSHVYWYRQLPEEGLKFMVYLQKENIIDESGMPKERFSAEFPKEGPSILRIQQVVRGDSAAYFCASSPLKSTDTQYFGPGTRLTVL.

DNA for the CDR3: TGTGCCAGCAGCAAAGGACTTCCAGATACGCAGTATTTT. Its translation is CASSKGLPDTQYF. The rearrangement links TRBV7-2 to TRBJ2-3; tentative D call: TRBD2 (5 bases). Between the trimmed V and J ends, which lost 5 bases and 4 bases, there was a span of 10 bases. The CDR3 has 13 amino acids. The germline gives CDR1 SGHTA, CDR2 FQGNSA.

The V gene is TRBV19, the J gene TRBJ1-5; 7 nucleotides match TRBD1. Germline V gene sequence: CDR1 LNHDA, CDR2 SQIVND (reference sequence). This CDR3 contains 17 residues. V trimming: 4 bases; J trimming: 0 bases; junction bases outside the gene matches: 9. CDR3 nucleotides: TGTGCCAGTAGTACTCAGGGGGATCGTTATAGCAATCAGCCCCAGCATTTT. This translates into CASSTQGDRYSNQPQHF.

V is TRBV20-1 and J is TRBJ2-3; D perhaps matches TRBD1 (6 bases). Between the trimmed V and J ends, which lost 5 bases and 9 bases, there was a span of 12 bases. CDR3 length: 11 amino acids. The V gene's germline CDR1 is DFQATT and CDR2 SNEGSKA (reference sequence). The CDR3 coding sequence is TGCAGTGCTGGACAGAGAGAAACGCAGTATTTT. Its translation is CSAGQRETQYF.

This clone has only a few counts. The chain couples TRBV6-1 to TRBJ1-6; D unclear. Germline V gene sequence: CDR1 MNHNS, CDR2 SASEGT. The V gene lost 4 bases and the J gene lost 0 bases, with 13 bases spanning the gap. CDR3 length: 17 residues. In DNA, the CDR3 is TGTGCCAGCAGTGTTAAGCCCCTGAGCTCCTATAATTCACCCCTCCACTTT. Translated: CASSVKPLSSYNSPLHF.

The J gene is TRBJ2-2, the V gene TRBV2, with TRBD1 as a possible D gene (6 bases). CDR1 SNHLY and CDR2 FYNNEI come from the germline V gene. The CDR3 contains 14 residues. V lost 7 bases, J lost 1 base, and 10 bases lay in between. CDR3 residues: CASTPGQNTGELFF. CDR3 in DNA: TGTGCCAGCACCCCGGGACAGAACACCGGGGAGCTGTTTTTT.

The V call is TRBV30, the J call TRBJ2-2, with 7 bases fitting TRBD2. Losses at the gene ends were 2 bases for V and 3 bases for J; bases not matched to a gene: 6. Germline V gene lookup returns CDR1 GTSNPN and CDR2 SVGIG (reference sequence). The CDR3 runs 15 residues. The CDR3 reads CAWSRGLADTGELFF. The CDR3 DNA sequence: TGTGCCTGGAGTCGAGGGCTAGCGGACACCGGGGAGCTGTTTTTT.

This chain joins TRBV27 and TRBJ1-2, with 9 bases matching TRBD1. Germline trimming cut 5 bases from V and 8 bases from J; bases unmatched to any gene: 9. Germline V gene sequence: CDR1 MNHEY, CDR2 SMNVEV (reference sequence). The CDR3 length is 14 residues. CDR3 coding DNA: TGTGCCAGCAGTCCCCACCGGGACAGGGTGGGCTACACCTTC. Protein: CASSPHRDRVGYTF.

The chain carries TRBV30 and TRBJ1-6; no firm D call. Germline CDR1 reads GTSNPN; CDR2 reads SVGIG (reference sequence). V lost 1 base, J lost 7 bases, and 8 bases lay in between. There are 13 residues in the CDR3. This CDR3 reads CAWSGGSNSPLHF. Written as DNA, the CDR3 is TGTGCCTGGAGTGGAGGGAGCAATTCACCCCTCCACTTT.